The 24 T cell receptor beta chains reported below all come from one sample, sequenced in a study of cytomegalovirus exposure and HLA in healthy donors. Use of 60 Vbeta and 13 Jbeta primers characterized the PCR. Using immunoSEQ multiplex PCR, the repertoire was profiled, and TCRdb retains in-frame clones only, with some absent. The sample records fewer than 250,000 clones, approximately 80% being singletons. Sequencing used PBMCs. These receptors originate from a man aged 30 to 45 in good health and CMV-seronegative.

The chain links TRBV10-3 to TRBJ2-7; 8 bases line up with TRBD1. This CDR3 has 15 amino acids. V lost 0 bases to trimming and J lost 0 bases; unmatched junction nucleotides: 1. Germline V CDR1 and CDR2: ENHRY, SYGVKD. The CDR3 coding sequence is TGTGCCATCAGTGAGTCGGGACAGGACTCCTACGAGCAGTACTTC. This translates into CAISESGQDSYEQYF.

The chain uses TRBV10-3 and TRBJ1-2, with D possibly matching TRBD1 (5 bases). The germline CDR1 and CDR2 sequences are ENHRY and SYGVKD. V lost 5 bases and J 3 bases, leaving 13 bases between the germline ends. The CDR3 runs to 14 residues. The CDR3 protein is CAISLDSGYYGYTF. Written as DNA, the CDR3 is TGTGCCATCAGTTTAGACAGCGGGTACTATGGCTACACCTTC.

V usage is TRBV7-9 and J usage is TRBJ1-1; no firm D call. V was pared by 5 bases and J by 8 bases, with 15 bases between. Germline CDR1 SEHNR, CDR2 FQNEAQ (reference sequence). The CDR3 is made up of 13 amino acids. CDR3 protein: CASSLEGSKEAFF. CDR3 sequence (DNA): TGTGCCAGCAGCCTGGAGGGCAGCAAGGAAGCTTTCTTT.

The chain has TRBV15 and TRBJ2-3; 11 bases are shared with TRBD2. V shed 3 bases, J shed 3 bases, and the junction held 5 bases outside the gene matches. This CDR3 contains 16 residues. CDR1 and CDR2 from the germline V gene are LNHNV and YYDKDF (reference sequence). The CDR3 DNA reads as TGTGCCACCAGCAGGACTAGCGGGGCGAGAACAGATACGCAGTATTTT. Its translation: CATSRTSGARTDTQYF.

The V and J genes are TRBV10-3 and TRBJ1-1; TRBD1 is a possible D gene (5 bases). V was clipped by 8 bases and J by 4 bases, with 17 bases between them. This CDR3 is 14 amino acids long. CDR1 is ENHRY, CDR2 SYGVKD, per germline. The chain's CDR3 is CAIGGGAAGTEAFF. CDR3 DNA: TGTGCCATCGGGGGAGGGGCGGCGGGCACTGAAGCTTTCTTT.

This clone was seen a handful of times. V gene TRBV5-8 combines with J gene TRBJ2-5; D is possibly TRBD2 (5 bases). Germline V gives CDR1 SGHTS, CDR2 YDEGEE. V lost 6 bases and J lost 5, with 14 bases in between. This CDR3 region has 13 residues. The CDR3 loop is CASTNLGEETQYF. CDR3 coding DNA: TGTGCCAGCACCAATCTTGGGGAGGAGACCCAGTACTTC.

This rearrangement joins TRBV7-9 to TRBJ2-2; 7 nucleotides agree with TRBD1. V shed 4 bases and J 3 bases; nucleotides not matched to a gene: 5. Per germline, CDR1 SEHNR and CDR2 FQNEAQ (reference sequence). The length of the CDR3 is 15 residues. CDR3 region: CASSSPGTDTGELFF. The CDR3, as DNA: TGTGCCAGCAGCTCACCAGGGACAGACACCGGGGAGCTGTTTTTT. The full variable domain, in which reference TRBV7-9 and TRBJ2-2 provide the parts outside the CDR3, is DTGVSQNPRHKITKRGQNVTFRCDPISEHNRLYWYRQTLGQGPEFLTYFQNEAQLEKSRLLSDRFSAERPKGSFSTLEIQRTEQGDSAMYLCASSSPGTDTGELFFGEGSRLTVL.

The chain employs TRBV7-3 and TRBJ1-1; D is possibly TRBD1 (5 bases). Trimming shortened V by 1 base and J by 5 bases, and 11 bases separated the two germline ends. Germline CDR1 and CDR2: SGHTA and FQGTGA. The CDR3 has 14 amino acids. The CDR3 DNA reads TGTGCCAGCAGCTTAAGCGGGGGAGAGACTGAAGCTTTCTTT. This translates into CASSLSGGETEAFF.

The rearrangement uses TRBV7-2 and TRBJ1-1, with TRBD1 matching over 7 bases. The ends lost 5 bases at V and 8 bases at J; junction bases unmatched: 8. Per germline, CDR1 SGHTA and CDR2 FQGNSA. The CDR3 covers 13 residues. The CDR3 DNA reads TGTGCCAGCAGCCCGCGAGACAGGGAGGAAGCTTTCTTT. Protein sequence: CASSPRDREEAFF.

This rearrangement joins TRBV6-5 to TRBJ2-1; 7 bases map to TRBD2. CDR1 is MNHEY and CDR2 is SVGAGI in the germline V gene. V shed 0 bases, J shed 6 bases, and the junction held 5 bases outside the gene matches. There are 15 residues in the CDR3. CDR3 DNA sequence: TGTGCCAGCAGTTACTCGAGTGGGGGGGGCAATGAGCAGTTCTTC. Translated, it gives CASSYSSGGGNEQFF.

This chain connects TRBV9 to TRBJ1-4, with D possibly TRBD1 on 6 matching bases. Trimming took off 0 bases at V and 8 bases at J, with 11 bases between the two ends. The CDR3 contains 14 residues. Germline CDR1 and CDR2: SGDLS and YYNGEE. The CDR3 spells CASSVEPTGEKLFF. The CDR3 DNA reads TGTGCCAGCAGCGTAGAGCCCACAGGGGAAAAACTGTTTTTT.

The count of this clone is one. Here the CDR3 reads CASSPQTGGTGTEAFF. The CDR3 DNA follows: TGTGCCAGTAGTCCGCAGACAGGGGGTACAGGGACTGAAGCTTTCTTT. The chain joins TRBV19 to TRBJ1-1, with 9 bases matching TRBD1. The CDR3 has 16 amino acids. The V segment lost 5 bases and the J segment 5 bases; nucleotides outside the gene matches: 12. The V gene's germline CDR1 is LNHDA and CDR2 SQIVND (reference sequence).

This clone was counted only a few times. The chain combines TRBV2 with TRBJ2-3, with 10 bases fitting TRBD1. The CDR3 contains 16 residues. Germline assignment: CDR1 SNHLY and CDR2 FYNNEI. Losses at the gene ends were 1 base for V and 1 base for J; bases not matched to a gene: 2. In DNA, the CDR3 is TGTGCCAGCAGTGAAGAAGGGACAGGGGGCACAGATACGCAGTATTTT. This translates into CASSEEGTGGTDTQYF.

The chain recombines TRBV5-1 with TRBJ2-7, with 7 positions matching TRBD1. The V segment lost 4 bases and the J segment 1 base; nucleotides outside the gene matches: 5. The V gene's germline CDR1 is SGHRS and CDR2 YFSETQ. This CDR3 is built from 14 residues. The CDR3 loop is CASSPRGPSYEQYF. CDR3 nucleotide sequence: TGCGCCAGCAGCCCAAGGGGGCCTTCCTACGAGCAGTACTTC.

The CDR3 nucleotides read TGTGCCAGCAGCTTAATAACAGATACGCAGTATTTT. This sequence encodes CASSLITDTQYF. The gene calls are TRBV7-2 and TRBJ2-3, with unresolved D. CDR3 length equals 12 residues. V shed 2 bases and J shed 3 bases, with 3 bases lying between them. Germline-derived CDR1 and CDR2 are SGHTA and FQGNSA.

J is TRBJ2-7 and V is TRBV7-2; tentatively, D is TRBD1 (5 bases). In germline, CDR1 is SGHTA, CDR2 FQGNSA. This CDR3 has 13 amino acids. The ends were cut back, 5 bases at V and 2 bases at J, with 10 bases in the middle. CDR3 region: CASSQGYPYEQYF. DNA of the CDR3: TGTGCCAGCAGCCAGGGCTATCCCTACGAGCAGTACTTC.

The chain joins TRBV5-1 to TRBJ2-5, with unresolved D. The V and J ends lost 4 bases and 0 bases respectively, with 16 bases between them. Germline V gene lookup returns CDR1 SGHRS and CDR2 YFSETQ. The CDR3 spans 16 residues. CDR3 amino acids: CASSSLQSRDQETQYF. As DNA, the CDR3 is TGCGCCAGCAGCAGCCTCCAAAGTAGAGACCAAGAGACCCAGTACTTC.

V is TRBV7-6 and J is TRBJ2-7, with TRBD1 as a possible D gene (6 bases). The CDR3 covers 17 residues. Looked up from germline, CDR1 is SGHVS and CDR2 is FNYEAQ. Trimming stripped 0 bases from V and 4 bases from J, with 19 bases between. CDR3 in amino acids: CASSLAPTEKGVYEQYF. The CDR3 DNA is TGTGCCAGCAGCTTAGCTCCTACGGAGAAGGGGGTTTACGAGCAGTACTTC.

The chain joins TRBV5-1 to TRBJ2-5; 8 positions match TRBD2. The J call could be wrong; TRBJ2-7 is a better fit for the DNA end. The germline V gene has CDR1 SGHRS and CDR2 YFSETQ. The CDR3 runs 14 residues. In DNA, the CDR3 is TGCGCCAGCAGCCGGGAGGGGGATCCCTACGAGCAGTACTTC. Translating gives CASSREGDPYEQYF.

V is TRBV10-3 and J is TRBJ2-7; the D gene is possibly TRBD1 (5 bases). Germline loops: CDR1 ENHRY, CDR2 SYGVKD. The V end lost 0 bases, the J end lost 6 bases, and 6 bases lay between the germline ends. The CDR3 contains 12 residues. CDR3 residues: CAISESRGEQYF. The CDR3 bases are TGTGCCATCAGTGAGTCAAGGGGCGAGCAGTACTTC.

The chain is built from TRBV7-6 and TRBJ2-7; 8 bases align to TRBD1. Germline values: CDR1 SGHVS, CDR2 FNYEAQ. The CDR3 is 13 residues long. V lost 5 bases and J lost 4; bases outside the gene matches: 4. This chain's CDR3 is CASSPRQGYEQYF. CDR3 DNA: TGTGCCAGCAGCCCCCGACAGGGGTACGAGCAGTACTTC.

The V call is TRBV7-9, the J call TRBJ2-5; TRBD2 matches at 9 bases. Per germline, CDR1 SEHNR and CDR2 FQNEAQ (reference sequence). The CDR3 covers 15 residues. Unmatched junction bases numbered 5, after V lost 1 base and J lost 5 bases. This CDR3 is CASSLGGGAWETQYF. In DNA, the CDR3 is TGTGCCAGCAGCTTAGGCGGGGGGGCCTGGGAGACCCAGTACTTC.

The rearrangement joins TRBV28 to TRBJ1-6; 8 bases align to TRBD1. The CDR3 length is 13 residues. Germline values: CDR1 MDHEN, CDR2 SYDVKM. Losses at the gene ends were 4 bases for V and 7 bases for J; bases not matched to a gene: 0. The CDR3 sequence is CASSYRGNSPLHF. The CDR3 region has the DNA TGTGCCAGCAGTTACAGGGGGAATTCACCCCTCCACTTT.

In its sample, this clone was seen once. The chain has TRBV7-9 and TRBJ1-1, with a possible D match to TRBD1 (5 bases). CDR1 is SEHNR, CDR2 FQNEAQ, per germline (reference sequence). The V and J ends lost 5 bases and 0 bases respectively, with 13 bases between them. CDR3 size: 15 residues. The CDR3 reads CASSIVGGLNTEAFF. The CDR3, as DNA: TGTGCCAGCAGCATCGTGGGGGGTTTGAACACTGAAGCTTTCTTT.